These 32 T cell receptor beta chains originate from one sample sequenced in a study of graft-versus-host responses after intestinal transplantation. The antigens for these receptors are not known. Method: immunoSEQ multiplex PCR; TCRdb's copy keeps in-frame clones and lacks some. The sample carries 85,000 to 90,000 clones, 90% recorded once. The material was unstimulated CD4+ T cells sorted from spleen or lymph node cells, obtained before intestinal transplant. These receptors all come from a human donor who received an intestinal transplant.

V is TRBV4-2 and J is TRBJ2-7; TRBD2 is a possible D gene (7 bases). CDR3 size: 13 residues. Germline assignment: CDR1 LGHNA and CDR2 YNFKEQ. V lost 5 bases, J lost 6 bases, and 14 bases lay in between. The CDR3 loop reads CASSSGGQFEQYF. The CDR3, as DNA: TGTGCCAGCAGCTCCGGGGGGCAGTTCGAGCAGTACTTC.

This clone was counted once. The chain carries TRBV2 and TRBJ2-7, with 10 bases lining up with TRBD2. The CDR3 runs 15 residues. Germline CDR1 SNHLY, CDR2 FYNNEI. With V trimmed by 7 bases and J by 3 bases, 9 bases remained unmatched. The CDR3 region is CASTRTSGENYEQYF. The CDR3 DNA is TGTGCCAGCACCAGAACTAGCGGGGAAAACTACGAGCAGTACTTC.

V usage is TRBV4-1 and J usage is TRBJ2-3, with D perhaps TRBD2 (6 bases). Looked up from germline, CDR1 is MGHRA and CDR2 is YSYEKL. The CDR3 is made up of 13 amino acids. The V end was cut by 4 bases, the J end by 4 bases, with 9 bases between. The DNA of the CDR3 is TGCGCCAGCAGCCCCCCGGGGGCAGATACGCAGTATTTT. It codes for CASSPPGADTQYF.

The chain couples TRBV11-3 to TRBJ2-5; maybe TRBD2 (7 bases). Between the trimmed V and J ends, which lost 1 base and 5 bases, there was a span of 20 bases. Germline V gene sequence: CDR1 SGHNT, CDR2 YENEEA. The CDR3 has 17 amino acids. The CDR3 nucleotides read TGTGCCAGCAGCTTAGGGGCCGTGCGGGGGCTGCAGGAGACCCAGTACTTC. It yields the protein CASSLGAVRGLQETQYF.

The J gene is TRBJ2-1, the V gene TRBV2, with 7 bases matching TRBD2. The length of the CDR3 is 15 residues. V shed 2 bases and J 2 bases; nucleotides not matched to a gene: 3. CDR1 and CDR2 (germline): SNHLY, FYNNEI. The CDR3 loop reads CASSERGRAYNEQFF. For the CDR3, the DNA is TGTGCCAGCAGTGAACGGGGGAGGGCCTACAATGAGCAGTTCTTC.

The chain employs TRBV28 and TRBJ1-2; D is unclear. V was trimmed by 4 bases and J by 4 bases, leaving 10 bases between them. CDR1 and CDR2 from the germline V gene are MDHEN and SYDVKM. There are 13 residues in the CDR3. The CDR3 here is CASSSGSLYGYTF. CDR3 nucleotide sequence: TGTGCCAGCAGTTCGGGATCCCTCTATGGCTACACCTTC.

The chain employs TRBV7-9 and TRBJ1-2; 12 bases are shared with TRBD1. V lost 7 bases and J lost 5; bases outside the gene matches: 11. CDR1 and CDR2 from the germline V gene are SEHNR and FQNEAQ (reference sequence). This CDR3 comprises 16 residues. The CDR3 region has the DNA TGTGCCAGCACCACCACCGGGGACAGGGGGCGATATGGCTACACCTTC. Its protein product is CASTTTGDRGRYGYTF.

This chain links TRBV2 with TRBJ2-1; 16 bases are a match to TRBD2. Germline V lookup: CDR1 SNHLY, CDR2 FYNNEI. This CDR3 has 16 amino acids. Trimming removed 7 bases from V and 8 bases from J; junction bases left unmatched: 8. CDR3 in DNA: TGTGCCAGCAAACCGGGACTAGCGGGGGGGAGGGATGAGCAGTTCTTC. Its protein product is CASKPGLAGGRDEQFF.

This clone was seen a few times. V usage is TRBV5-4 and J usage is TRBJ1-1; D gene unclear. This CDR3 spans 15 amino acids. The V gene lost 0 bases and the J gene lost 2 bases, with 11 bases spanning the gap. The germline CDR1 and CDR2 sequences are SGHNT and YYREEE (reference sequence). The CDR3 is CASSLGGQANTEAFF. The CDR3 DNA reads TGTGCCAGCAGCTTGGGTGGGCAGGCAAACACTGAAGCTTTCTTT.

This clone turned up a few times. The genes are TRBV27 and TRBJ1-4; 7 bases align to TRBD1. In germline, CDR1 is MNHEY, CDR2 SMNVEV (reference sequence). The J segment lost 8 bases and the V segment lost 5 bases, leaving 14 bases of the junction unmatched. CDR3 size: 16 residues. CDR3 coding DNA: TGTGCCAGCAGTCCCTCCCCGGTTAGGGGGCAAGAAAAACTGTTTTTT. Translating it yields CASSPSPVRGQEKLFF.

The chain is built from TRBV15 and TRBJ1-1; 9 nucleotides line up with TRBD1. This CDR3 contains 13 residues. CDR1 is LNHNV, CDR2 YYDKDF, per germline (reference sequence). Germline trimming cut 5 bases from V and 7 bases from J; bases unmatched to any gene: 5. Here the CDR3 reads CATSQTGGVEAFF. CDR3 coding DNA: TGTGCCACCAGCCAAACAGGGGGCGTTGAAGCTTTCTTT.

V is TRBV7-3 and J is TRBJ1-1, with 7 nucleotides matching TRBD1. CDR3 length equals 13 residues. V was pared by 5 bases and J by 4 bases, with 4 bases of the junction left unmatched. CDR1 SGHTA and CDR2 FQGTGA come from the germline V gene. In DNA, the CDR3 is TGTGCCAGCAGCACGGGACAGCGCACTGAAGCTTTCTTT. Protein: CASSTGQRTEAFF.

The chain links TRBV4-1 to TRBJ2-7; 7 bases are shared with TRBD1. V was pared by 0 bases and J by 2 bases, with 4 bases of the junction left unmatched. CDR1 MGHRA and CDR2 YSYEKL come from the germline V gene. The CDR3 is made up of 15 amino acids. CDR3 sequence: CASSQDPQGAYEQYF. The CDR3 region has the DNA TGCGCCAGCAGCCAAGATCCTCAGGGGGCCTACGAGCAGTACTTC.

V is TRBV27 and J is TRBJ1-5; D gene uncertain. Germline V CDR1 and CDR2: MNHEY, SMNVEV (reference sequence). The CDR3 contains 14 residues. Trimming left V 2 bases short and J 7 bases short, with 12 bases between. CDR3 in DNA: TGTGCCAGCAGTTTACGAGGGATCGAGCAGCCCCAGCATTTT. As protein: CASSLRGIEQPQHF.

The V call is TRBV2, the J call TRBJ1-2; the match to TRBD1 covers 7 bases. V dropped 10 bases and J dropped 8; count of bases not matched to a gene: 13. The germline V gene encodes CDR1 SNHLY and CDR2 FYNNEI. The CDR3 runs to 13 residues. As DNA, the CDR3 is TGTGCCAACAAACAGGGGCCGGCGGGAGGCTACACCTTC. It specifies CANKQGPAGGYTF.

The gene calls are TRBV7-3 and TRBJ2-7; 9 bases agree with TRBD1. This CDR3 region has 15 residues. The V gene's germline CDR1 is SGHTA and CDR2 FQGTGA. V lost 0 bases, J lost 5 bases, and 5 bases stayed unmatched. The DNA for the CDR3 is TGTGCCAGCAGCTTAACCCGGGACAGGGAGGACGAGCAGTACTTC. This gives the protein CASSLTRDREDEQYF.

The V and J genes are TRBV5-1 and TRBJ1-2, with TRBD1 matching over 9 bases. V dropped 0 bases and J dropped 2; count of bases not matched to a gene: 14. The CDR3 is 19 amino acids. Per germline, CDR1 SGHRS and CDR2 YFSETQ. CDR3 sequence reads: CASSLVFLDRGRDNYGYTF. Written as DNA, the CDR3 is TGCGCCAGCAGCTTGGTTTTTCTGGACAGGGGACGCGACAACTATGGCTACACCTTC.

The CDR3 nucleotides are TGTGCCAGCAGCCAGACTAGCACAGATACGCAGTATTTT. Translated, it gives CASSQTSTDTQYF. The rearrangement links TRBV2 to TRBJ2-3; no firm D call. The germline CDR1 and CDR2 sequences are SNHLY and FYNNEI. The CDR3 sequence is 13 residues long. Trimming removed 6 bases from V and 0 bases from J, with 7 bases in between.

The rearrangement links TRBV6-5 to TRBJ2-1; 7 positions match TRBD2. Trimming took 3 bases from V and 9 from J; bases not matched to a gene: 14. Germline CDR1 is MNHEY and CDR2 is SVGAGI. The CDR3 is 16 residues long. CDR3: CASSYSGGPTGGEQFF. CDR3 DNA sequence: TGTGCCAGCAGTTATTCGGGCGGGCCAACGGGGGGTGAGCAGTTCTTC.

V is TRBV9 and J is TRBJ1-2; D is unresolved. This CDR3 has 11 residues. CDR1 is SGDLS, CDR2 YYNGEE, per germline. V dropped 3 bases and J dropped 7 bases, with 7 bases sitting between them. This chain's CDR3 is CASSGAGGYTF. The CDR3 DNA reads TGTGCCAGCAGCGGAGCCGGTGGCTACACCTTC. The whole variable domain, remainder taken from reference TRBV9 and TRBJ1-2, is DSGVTQTPKHLITATGQRVTLRCSPRSGDLSVYWYQQSLDQGLQFLIQYYNGEERAKGNILERFSAQQFPDLHSELNLSSLELGDSALYFCASSGAGGYTFGSGTRLTVV.

CDR3 amino acids: CASSVGGGESNTEAFF. The DNA for the CDR3 is TGTGCCAGCAGCGTAGGGGGCGGTGAGTCGAACACTGAAGCTTTCTTT. The J gene is TRBJ1-1, the V gene TRBV9; weak D call: TRBD1 (5 bases). V was trimmed by 0 bases and J by 1 base, leaving 13 bases between them. In germline, CDR1 is SGDLS, CDR2 YYNGEE. The CDR3 is 16 residues long.

The J gene is TRBJ2-3, the V gene TRBV5-1; TRBD1 is a possible D gene (6 bases). CDR3 length: 16 residues. The V and J ends lost 1 base and 2 bases respectively, with 14 bases between them. Germline values: CDR1 SGHRS, CDR2 YFSETQ. CDR3 DNA sequence: TGCGCCAGCAGCTTGAGGGACACAATCTTCACAGATACGCAGTATTTT. Amino acids: CASSLRDTIFTDTQYF.

The V gene is TRBV19, the J gene TRBJ1-2; D call uncertain. The germline gives CDR1 LNHDA, CDR2 SQIVND (reference sequence). The CDR3 is made up of 18 amino acids. Between the trimmed V and J ends, which lost 7 bases and 0 bases, there was a span of 24 bases. The CDR3 DNA reads as TGTGCCAGTACCAATCTCATTCGCGGGGTCGACCCTAACTATGGCTACACCTTC. Translation: CASTNLIRGVDPNYGYTF.

The V call is TRBV2, the J call TRBJ1-2, with a possible D match to TRBD1 (6 bases). Per the germline V gene, CDR1 is SNHLY and CDR2 is FYNNEI. The CDR3 is 12 residues long. V shed 10 bases and J shed 2 bases, with 11 bases lying between them. For the CDR3, the DNA is TGTGCCAACCATCAGGGGAACTATGGCTACACCTTC. Protein sequence: CANHQGNYGYTF.

CDR3 coding DNA: TGTGCCAGCATCCCCCCCGGGGAAATGAACACTGAAGCTTTCTTT. Protein product: CASIPPGEMNTEAFF. This chain uses TRBV7-9 with TRBJ1-1; D is ambiguous. Trimming stripped 7 bases from V and 0 bases from J, with 15 bases between. This CDR3 contains 15 residues. The V gene's germline CDR1 is SEHNR and CDR2 FQNEAQ (reference sequence).

The J gene is TRBJ2-1, the V gene TRBV9; the match to TRBD2 covers 8 bases. CDR3 length: 15 residues. The V gene end was trimmed by 2 bases and the J gene end by 6 bases; junction bases not matched to a gene: 7. The germline CDR1 and CDR2 sequences are SGDLS and YYNGEE. The CDR3 loop reads CASSVQRGLSNEQFF. DNA for the CDR3: TGTGCCAGCAGCGTCCAGCGGGGGTTAAGCAATGAGCAGTTCTTC.

CDR3 in amino acids: CAISESTGVEQFF. The CDR3 DNA follows: TGTGCCATCAGTGAGTCGACGGGGGTTGAGCAGTTCTTC. The J gene is TRBJ2-1, the V gene TRBV10-3; TRBD2 is a possible D gene (6 bases). Germline CDR1 is ENHRY and CDR2 is SYGVKD. This CDR3 has 13 residues. Trimming took off 0 bases at V and 9 bases at J, with 9 bases between the two ends.

CDR3 amino acids: CASSLAGQDTQYF. The CDR3 nucleotides are TGTGCCAGCAGCTTAGCGGGGCAGGATACGCAGTATTTT. This rearrangement joins TRBV5-4 to TRBJ2-3; TRBD2 aligns across 7 bases. The CDR3 loop spans 13 amino acids. The germline gives CDR1 SGHNT, CDR2 YYREEE (reference sequence). The V segment lost 2 bases and the J segment 6 bases; nucleotides outside the gene matches: 3.

V usage is TRBV6-5 and J usage is TRBJ2-5, with D unclear. The germline V gene has CDR1 MNHEY and CDR2 SVGAGI. The CDR3 consists of 11 residues. Trimming left V 6 bases short and J 3 bases short, with 5 bases between. CDR3 bases: TGTGCCAGCAGGAGAGAAGAGACCCAGTACTTC. Amino acid sequence: CASRREETQYF.

The chain carries TRBV2 and TRBJ1-3, with 11 bases aligning to TRBD1. CDR1 and CDR2 (germline): SNHLY, FYNNEI. CDR3 length: 14 amino acids. The J segment lost 8 bases and the V segment lost 11 bases, leaving 11 bases of the junction unmatched. The CDR3 is CASTRTGGADTIYF. The CDR3 DNA is TGTGCCTCGACCCGGACAGGGGGCGCGGACACCATATATTTT.

The chain carries TRBV7-3 and TRBJ2-2; D is perhaps TRBD2 (6 bases). The CDR3 sequence is 15 residues long. V lost 11 bases and J 4 bases, leaving 20 bases between the germline ends. Germline-derived CDR1 and CDR2 are SGHTA and FQGTGA. The CDR3 region has the DNA TGTGCCCACGGGGCGGGGTCTGAATTCACCGGGGAGCTGTTTTTT. Its translation is CAHGAGSEFTGELFF.

This clone has a handful of counts. The V and J genes are TRBV6-1 and TRBJ1-6; possible D gene TRBD1, 6 bases. Between the trimmed V and J ends, which lost 2 bases and 8 bases, there was a span of 16 bases. CDR3 length: 16 amino acids. CDR1 is MNHNS, CDR2 SASEGT, per germline. The DNA for the CDR3 is TGTGCCAGCAGTGAATCCGGCAGGGGAGCGGATTCACCCCTCCACTTT. Residues: CASSESGRGADSPLHF.